This T cell receptor (beta chain) was documented in a study of blood T cell repertoires in COVID-19. Across the whole study: Acute and convalescent COVID-19 specimens originated in the United States, Italy and Spain. Sources were T cells, B-cell-depleted T cells, or PBMCs; the material itself was cDNA or gDNA.

Clones were sequenced by immunoSEQ multiplex PCR, and TCRdb holds only the in-frame ones, with some missing. This sample has about 230,000 clones, with around 83% found just once. Sample: peripheral blood. The receptor was derived from a woman between 40 and 55 years old who had recovered from COVID-19.

The CDR3 is CASSVGLVGAPYNEQFF. Written as DNA, the CDR3 is TGTGCCAGCAGCGTAGGTCTTGTGGGGGCCCCCTACAATGAGCAGTTCTTC. The genes are TRBV9 and TRBJ2-1; D may be TRBD1 (6 bases). Trimming shortened V by 0 bases and J by 2 bases, and 15 bases separated the two germline ends. Germline V gives CDR1 SGDLS, CDR2 YYNGEE. This CDR3 comprises 17 residues.